This T cell receptor (beta chain) stems from a study of tumor-infiltrating lymphocytes in primary liver carcinoma. About this clonotype itself: Germline is not matched at one junction end, which may reflect a read error.

Without any cell sorting, roughly 17-31 mg of bulk tissue yielded co-extracted RNA and DNA. The template, roughly 510 ng total RNA, yielded TCR beta cDNA made with a constant-region primer. Three-round nested multiplex PCR performed with slightly modified ARM-PCR produced the TCR beta libraries. MiXCR was run by TCRdb on the multiplex PCR reads, yielding one entry per CDR3 protein. The sample includes around 40,000 distinct CDR3 sequences, around 66% of them seen just once. Material for sequencing was liver tumor tissue from sampling region 2. Subset given: tumor region T2, inferior pole. The source of this sequence is a man aged 35 to 55 with primary liver carcinoma and hepatitis B virus infection.

DNA of the CDR3: TGTGTCAGCAGCGCTGGCGGTCTCTATGGCTACCCCTTT. Translating it yields CVSSAGGLYGYPF. This chain links TRBV28 with TRBJ1-2; D ambiguous. There are 13 residues in the CDR3. Germline-derived CDR1 and CDR2 are MDHEN and SYDVKM.